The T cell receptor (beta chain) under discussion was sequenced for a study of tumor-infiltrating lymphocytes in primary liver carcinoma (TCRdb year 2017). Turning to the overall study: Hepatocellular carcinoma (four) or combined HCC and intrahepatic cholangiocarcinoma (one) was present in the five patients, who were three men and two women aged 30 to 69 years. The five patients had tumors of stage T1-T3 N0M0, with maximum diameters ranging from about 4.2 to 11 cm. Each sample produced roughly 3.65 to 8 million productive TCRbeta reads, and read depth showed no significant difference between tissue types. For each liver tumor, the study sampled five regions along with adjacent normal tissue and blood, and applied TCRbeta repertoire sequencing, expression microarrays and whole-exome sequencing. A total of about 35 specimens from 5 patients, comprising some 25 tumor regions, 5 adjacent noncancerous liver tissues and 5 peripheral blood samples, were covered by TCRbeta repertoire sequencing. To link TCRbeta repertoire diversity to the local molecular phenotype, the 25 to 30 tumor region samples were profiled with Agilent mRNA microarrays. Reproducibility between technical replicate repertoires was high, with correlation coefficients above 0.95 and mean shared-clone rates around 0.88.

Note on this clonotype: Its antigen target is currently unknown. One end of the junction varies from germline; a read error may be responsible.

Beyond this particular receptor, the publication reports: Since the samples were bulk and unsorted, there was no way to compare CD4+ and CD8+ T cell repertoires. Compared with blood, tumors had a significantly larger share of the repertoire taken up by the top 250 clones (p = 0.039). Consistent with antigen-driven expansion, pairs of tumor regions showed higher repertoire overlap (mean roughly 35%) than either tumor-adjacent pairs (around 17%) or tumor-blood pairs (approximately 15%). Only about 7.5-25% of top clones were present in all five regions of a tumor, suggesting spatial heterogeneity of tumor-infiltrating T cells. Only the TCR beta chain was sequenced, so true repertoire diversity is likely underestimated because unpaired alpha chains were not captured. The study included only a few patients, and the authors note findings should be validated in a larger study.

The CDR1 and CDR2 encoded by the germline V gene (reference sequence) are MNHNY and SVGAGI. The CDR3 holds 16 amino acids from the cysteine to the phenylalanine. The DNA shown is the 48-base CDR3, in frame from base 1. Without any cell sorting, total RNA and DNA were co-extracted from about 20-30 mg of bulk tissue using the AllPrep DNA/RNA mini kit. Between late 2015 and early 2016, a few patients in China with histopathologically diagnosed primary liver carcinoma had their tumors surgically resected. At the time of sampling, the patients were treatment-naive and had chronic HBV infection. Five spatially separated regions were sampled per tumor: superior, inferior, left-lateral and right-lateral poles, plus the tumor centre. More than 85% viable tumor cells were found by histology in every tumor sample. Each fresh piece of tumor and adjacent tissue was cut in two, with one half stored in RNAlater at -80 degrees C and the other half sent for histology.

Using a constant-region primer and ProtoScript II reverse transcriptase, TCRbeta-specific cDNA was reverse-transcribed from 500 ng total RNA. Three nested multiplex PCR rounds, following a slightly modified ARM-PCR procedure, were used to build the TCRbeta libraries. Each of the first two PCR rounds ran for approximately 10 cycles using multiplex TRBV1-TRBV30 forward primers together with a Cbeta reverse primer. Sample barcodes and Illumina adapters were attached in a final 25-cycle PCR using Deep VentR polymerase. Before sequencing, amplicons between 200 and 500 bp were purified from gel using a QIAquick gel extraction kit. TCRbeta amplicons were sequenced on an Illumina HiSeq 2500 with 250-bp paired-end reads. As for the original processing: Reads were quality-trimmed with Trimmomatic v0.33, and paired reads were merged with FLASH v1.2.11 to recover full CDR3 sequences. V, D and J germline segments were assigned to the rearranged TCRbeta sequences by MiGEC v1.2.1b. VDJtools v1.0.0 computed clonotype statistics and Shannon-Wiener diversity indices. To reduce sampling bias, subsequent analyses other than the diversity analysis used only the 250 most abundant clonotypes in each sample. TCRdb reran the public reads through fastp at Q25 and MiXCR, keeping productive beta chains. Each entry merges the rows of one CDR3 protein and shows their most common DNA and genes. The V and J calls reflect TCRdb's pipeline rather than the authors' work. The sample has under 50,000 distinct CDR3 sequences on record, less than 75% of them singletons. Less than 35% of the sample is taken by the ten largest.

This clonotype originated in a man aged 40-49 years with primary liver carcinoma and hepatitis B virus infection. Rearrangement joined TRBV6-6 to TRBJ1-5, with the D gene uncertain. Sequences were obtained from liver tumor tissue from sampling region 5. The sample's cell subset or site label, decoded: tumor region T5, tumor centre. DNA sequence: TGTGCCAGCAGTTACCTAGTAGAGTATAGCAATCGGCCCCAACATTTT. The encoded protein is CASSYLVEYSNRPQHF.